This TCR beta chain was documented in a study of vaccination effects on CD4 cells after COVID-19. Under the ViraFEST assay, PBMC were stimulated with viral peptide pools so that antigen-specific CD4+ T cells expanded. Sequencing was performed afterwards. A 10-day culture period preceded the isolation of CD4+ T cells. Testing of the vaccine recipients showed negative nucleocapsid antibodies and no prior SARS-CoV-2 infection. The data were produced by immunoSEQ multiplex PCR, yet TCRdb's version contains in-frame clones alone and is incomplete. Found here are over 55,000 clones, about 71% of them singletons; the top ten hold 3.7%. Trimming removed 5 bases at V and 2 bases at J, with 12 bases between. The CDR3 extends over 14 amino acids. Germline V gene data show CDR1 as KGHSH and CDR2 as LQKENI. With regard to this clone: The target antigen is unknown.

The sequence was collected from a human donor who received a COVID-19 vaccine. This material consisted of CD4+ T cells from PBMCs cultured with HCoV-OC43 spike peptides, taken before COVID-19 vaccination. Subset reported: HCoV-OC43 spike overlapping peptide pool stimulation. This sequence joins TRBV18 and TRBJ2-5; D might be TRBD1 (6 bases). The CDR3 here is CASSSLDSQETQYF. The CDR3 region has the DNA TGTGCCAGCTCATCCTTGGACAGTCAAGAGACCCAGTACTTC.